This entry is about one T cell receptor beta chain. This entry belongs to a study of shared T cell receptors in the human thymus. Profiling relied on immunoSEQ multiplex PCR, and the TCRdb table lists in-frame clones only, not all of them. The table includes some 760,000 clones, approximately 83% detected once. Germline-derived CDR1 and CDR2 are SGHTS and YDEGEE. The CDR3 is 16 residues long. Trimming cost V 0 bases and J 2 bases; bases outside gene matches: 7. The same data also went into a second study, on human thymus T cells. That paper adds: Congenital heart defects were the reason for the corrective surgery that the donors, healthy Finnish infants, were having. Thymic samples were excised during corrective heart operations. V and J genes seemed to be used with bias in thymic and blood repertoires. The related literature has documented a marked overlap of thymic repertoires among unrelated individuals.

The receptor was derived from a girl under three years old with a congenital heart defect. The gene calls are TRBV5-8 and TRBJ1-2; TRBD1 matches 7 bases. Sequenced: thymocytes. The chain's CDR3 is CASSLEPGQLNYGYTF. CDR3 in DNA: TGTGCCAGCAGCTTGGAGCCGGGACAGCTAAACTATGGCTACACCTTC.